This T cell receptor (beta chain) is from a study of T cells in Graves' hyperthyroidism and ophthalmopathy. The study, taken as a whole, reports: The model anticipated ophthalmopathy a median approximately 6.7 months pre-onset. Peripheral blood also featured most of the thyroid clonotypes expanded above 0.001.

RNA transcripts gave rise to amplified TCR beta CDR3 regions. First-round RT-PCR with HTBI primers amplified the TCR CDR3 region. MiXCR, run by TCRdb on the multiplex PCR reads, gives a single entry per CDR3 protein. Here the sample spans over 120,000 distinct CDR3 sequences, around 20% being singletons. The CDR3 sequence is 15 residues long. With 1 base clipped from V and 8 bases from J, the junction kept 7 bases outside the gene matches. Diagnoses rested on clinical symptoms, serum thyroxine and TRAb, thyroid ultrasound and orbital computed tomography. The sample of blood was obtained at first hyperthyroidism diagnosis (before any ophthalmopathy symptoms). Ten or more counts support this clonotype. What it binds is unknown.

The TCR comes from a woman in her forties or fifties with Graves' hyperthyroidism that later progressed to Graves' ophthalmopathy. Sequencing was done on a sample of blood. The gene calls are TRBV12-3 or TRBV12-4 and TRBJ2-1; 8 nucleotides align to TRBD2. CDR3 region: CASSLVRAGVYEQFF. In DNA form, the CDR3 reads TGTGCCAGCAGTTTAGTGCGAGCGGGAGTATATGAGCAGTTCTTC.